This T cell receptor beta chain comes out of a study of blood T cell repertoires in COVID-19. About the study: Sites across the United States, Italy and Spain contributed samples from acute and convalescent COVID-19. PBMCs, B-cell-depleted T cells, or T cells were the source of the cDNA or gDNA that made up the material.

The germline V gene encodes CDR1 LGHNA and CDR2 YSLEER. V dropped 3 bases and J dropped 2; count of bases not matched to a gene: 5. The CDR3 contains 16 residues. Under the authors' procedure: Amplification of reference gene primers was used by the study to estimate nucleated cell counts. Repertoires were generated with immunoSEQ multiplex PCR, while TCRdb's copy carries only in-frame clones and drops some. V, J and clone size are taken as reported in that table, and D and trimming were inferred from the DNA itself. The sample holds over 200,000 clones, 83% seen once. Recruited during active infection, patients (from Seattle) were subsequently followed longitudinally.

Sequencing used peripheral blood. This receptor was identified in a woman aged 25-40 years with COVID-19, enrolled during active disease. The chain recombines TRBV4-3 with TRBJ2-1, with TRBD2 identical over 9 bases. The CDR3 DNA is TGCGCCAGCAGCCAGCAGGTAGCGGGGGCCTACAATGAGCAGTTCTTC. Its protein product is CASSQQVAGAYNEQFF.